Listed here are 6 T cell receptor beta chains from one sample, sequenced in a study of sequential checkpoint blockade in melanoma. The treatment was: randomized to nivolumab then ipilimumab (arm A) or the reverse (arm B). The data were produced by immunoSEQ multiplex PCR, yet TCRdb's version contains in-frame clones alone and is incomplete. Altogether around 11,000 clones are present, over 60% being singletons, with the ten largest covering 50%. The sequencing used CD8+ T cells sorted from blood (inferred from file names), collected from a patient given nivolumab and ipilimumab in sequence. The source of these receptors is a human donor with melanoma.

This chain links TRBV9 with TRBJ2-7, with TRBD1 matching over 11 bases. The junction had 5 bases not matched to a gene; V was cut back by 3 bases and J by 3 bases. This CDR3 is 15 amino acids long. Germline loops: CDR1 SGDLS, CDR2 YYNGEE. This CDR3 is CASSASGQGGYEQYF. The CDR3 nucleotides are TGTGCCAGCAGCGCATCGGGACAGGGGGGCTACGAGCAGTACTTC.

This rearrangement joins TRBV6-5 to TRBJ1-5, with TRBD1 identical over 7 bases. The V gene's germline CDR1 is MNHEY and CDR2 SVGAGI. Germline trimming cut 7 bases from V and 3 bases from J; bases unmatched to any gene: 9. CDR3 length: 15 residues. Here the CDR3 DNA reads TGTGCCAGCACCCCGACAGGGAGTGACAATCAGCCCCAGCATTTT. Amino acid sequence: CASTPTGSDNQPQHF.

The CDR3 DNA is TGTGCCAGCAGCTTAGTAGGGACAGGGGGCTACGAGCAGTACTTC. The encoded protein is CASSLVGTGGYEQYF. V gene TRBV7-3 combines with J gene TRBJ2-7; 11 bases match TRBD1. The CDR3 contains 15 residues. V was pared by 2 bases and J by 3 bases, with 3 bases of the junction left unmatched. Germline CDR1 SGHTA, CDR2 FQGTGA.

The chain recombines TRBV5-6 with TRBJ2-7; D is perhaps TRBD1 (5 bases). Germline V lookup: CDR1 SGHDT, CDR2 YYEEEE. The CDR3 covers 14 residues. The ends were cut back, 5 bases at V and 6 bases at J, with 18 bases in the middle. CDR3 DNA: TGTGCCAGCAGATACCGCAGGGTAGGGTTCGAGCAGTACTTC. Amino acids: CASRYRRVGFEQYF.

This clone was seen a few times. V is TRBV19 and J is TRBJ2-7; the match to TRBD2 covers 9 bases. The CDR3 has 13 amino acids. Germline lookup yields CDR1 LNHDA and CDR2 SQIVND (reference sequence). V lost 3 bases and J lost 7; bases outside the gene matches: 4. The DNA for the CDR3 is TGTGCCAGTAGTATGGGACTAGCTGGGGAGCAGTACTTC. It specifies CASSMGLAGEQYF.

The DNA of the CDR3 is TGTGCCAGCAGTTTTGGGGCCGGACAGCCCCAGCATTTT. Its protein is CASSFGAGQPQHF. The chain uses TRBV27 and TRBJ1-5, with a possible D match to TRBD1 (5 bases). The V and J ends lost 3 bases and 7 bases respectively, with 10 bases between them. There are 13 residues in the CDR3. The V gene's germline CDR1 is MNHEY and CDR2 SMNVEV (reference sequence).